The 8 T cell receptor beta chains listed next were all sequenced from one sample in a study of post-analysis software for immune sequencing data. Points from the study as a whole: With TRBV5-6, TRBV5-1 and TRBV20-1 included, roughly five TRBV segments were more frequent in patients than in controls.

The authors incorporated unique molecular identifiers into the TCR beta cDNA libraries. TCRdb independently ran MiXCR on the PCR reads; one entry per CDR3 protein. The table records 400,000 to 500,000 distinct CDR3 sequences, approximately 39% of them present only once. What these receptors recognize is not known. Sequenced input: blood. These receptors all come from a girl aged 2 to 9 with multiple sclerosis.

There are a few counts of this clonotype. The V and J genes are TRBV28 and TRBJ2-5, with D perhaps matching TRBD2 (6 bases). Trimming took 5 bases from V and 5 from J, leaving 21 bases between them. From germline, CDR1 is MDHEN and CDR2 SYDVKM. The CDR3 loop spans 16 amino acids. The CDR3 region is CASSPLEGGLGETQYF. CDR3 nucleotide sequence: TGTGCCAGCAGTCCCCTGGAAGGAGGGTTGGGGGAGACCCAGTACTTC.

This clonotype was recorded a few times. The J gene is TRBJ2-3, the V gene TRBV29-1, with TRBD1 as a possible D gene (6 bases). This CDR3 is 13 amino acids long. CDR1 is SQVTM, CDR2 ANQGSEA, per germline. Trimming removed 6 bases from V and 2 bases from J, with 12 bases in between. CDR3 nucleotides: TGCAGCGTAAAAGGACAGAACACAGATACGCAGTATTTT. Encoded protein: CSVKGQNTDTQYF.

The chain combines TRBV28 with TRBJ1-1, with 7 bases aligning to TRBD1. The CDR3 loop spans 13 amino acids. Trimming removed 5 bases from V and 1 base from J; junction bases left unmatched: 1. Germline values: CDR1 MDHEN, CDR2 SYDVKM. CDR3 coding DNA: TGTGCCAGCAGTCACAGGGGGAACACTGAAGCTTTCTTT. This gives the protein CASSHRGNTEAFF.

The rearrangement links TRBV25-1 to TRBJ1-2, with TRBD1 matching over 11 bases. The CDR3 has 16 amino acids. V dropped 1 base and J dropped 3; count of bases not matched to a gene: 4. Germline CDR1 and CDR2: MGHDK and SYGVNS. CDR3 coding DNA: TGTGCCAGCAGTGAATGGACAGGGGGCCCAGACTATGGCTACACCTTC. Amino acids: CASSEWTGGPDYGYTF.

The V call is TRBV28, the J call TRBJ2-5; D may correspond to TRBD1 or TRBD2 (5 bases each). CDR3 length equals 16 residues. V lost 6 bases, J lost 11 bases, and 28 bases lay in between. Germline lookup yields CDR1 MDHEN and CDR2 SYDVKM. In DNA form, the CDR3 reads TGTGCCAGCAGCCCGGAGGTAGCCACAGGTGGGGATGAGCAGTACTTC. It yields the protein CASSPEVATGGDEQYF.

This clonotype was counted a few times. This chain links TRBV20-1 with TRBJ2-7; D could derive from TRBD1 or TRBD2 (5 bases each). This CDR3 contains 15 residues. CDR1 is DFQATT, CDR2 SNEGSKA, per germline (reference sequence). Deletions cut 5 bases from V and 2 bases from J, with 19 bases between. CDR3 protein: CSAPGDLVITYEQYF. In nucleotides, the CDR3 is TGCAGTGCTCCCGGGGACCTTGTCATTACCTACGAGCAGTACTTC.

As to this clonotype: One junction end does not reproduce the germline sequence, and a read error may be involved. J is TRBJ1-2 and V is TRBV20-1, with 7 bases matching TRBD1. Germline CDR1 reads DFQATT; CDR2 reads SNEGSKA (reference sequence). This CDR3 spans 13 amino acids. The CDR3, as DNA: TGCAGTGTTAGAGGGGGCGTGAACTATGGCTACACCTTC. Protein product: CSVRGGVNYGYTF.

The chain uses TRBV6-6 and TRBJ2-1; D call uncertain. CDR1 is MNHNY, CDR2 SVGAGI, per germline (reference sequence). CDR3 length: 16 amino acids. V was cut by 0 bases and J by 4 bases, with 13 bases left in between. For the CDR3, the DNA is TGTGCCAGCAGTTACTCGTGGTCAGGAGTTTACAATGAGCAGTTCTTC. Translated: CASSYSWSGVYNEQFF.